Following are 7 T cell receptor beta chains from one sample sequenced in a study of T cells after yellow fever vaccination. From the 5' RACE reads, TCRdb called clonotypes with MiXCR, one entry per CDR3 protein. The data show under 200,000 distinct CDR3 sequences, 6.5% to 8.5% seen once. The sample in question was CD4+ T cells sorted from PBMCs, obtained about 5 days after the first yellow fever vaccination. These receptors were obtained from a man between 18 and 35 years old who received the YFV17D yellow fever vaccine.

This clonotype has more than one count but fewer than ten. The V and J genes are TRBV6-1 and TRBJ1-2; TRBD1 matches 9 bases. Trimming took 4 bases from V and 8 from J; bases not matched to a gene: 23. The CDR3 loop spans 19 amino acids. The germline gives CDR1 MNHNS, CDR2 SASEGT. CDR3 sequence: CASSVRDRARGISYGGYTF. CDR3 DNA: TGTGCCAGCAGTGTACGGGACAGGGCAAGAGGGATTAGTTATGGGGGCTACACCTTC.

This clonotype was found many times. The J gene is TRBJ2-3, the V gene TRBV12-5, with TRBD2 identical over 9 bases. J was trimmed by 5 bases and V by 1 base; bases with no gene match: 7. Germline lookup yields CDR1 LGHNT and CDR2 FRNRAP. This CDR3 has 16 amino acids. The CDR3 protein is CASGLGGGAPEDTQYF. The DNA for the CDR3 is TGTGCTAGTGGTTTGGGCGGGGGGGCCCCCGAAGATACGCAGTATTTT.

A few counts support this clonotype. The rearrangement uses TRBV7-2 and TRBJ2-3, with D perhaps matching TRBD1 (7 bases). There are 16 residues in the CDR3. Germline-derived CDR1 and CDR2 are SGHTA and FQGNSA. V was cut by 2 bases and J by 3 bases, with 15 bases left in between. The CDR3 nucleotides are TGTGCCAGCAGCTTATACGATCCAGGGGGGACAGATACGCAGTATTTT. It encodes CASSLYDPGGTDTQYF. Full variable domain (rest looked up from reference TRBV7-2 and TRBJ2-3): GAGVSQSPSNKVTEKGKDVELRCDPISGHTALYWYRQSLGQGLEFLIYFQGNSAPDKSGLPSDRFSAERTGGSVSTLTIQRTQQEDSAVYLCASSLYDPGGTDTQYFGPGTRLTVL.

This clonotype was seen at least ten times. Written as DNA, the CDR3 is TGTGCCAGCAGCTTAGCCGGGACTATCAAAGAGACCCAGTACTTC. It translates to CASSLAGTIKETQYF. The chain joins TRBV7-9 to TRBJ2-5; TRBD2 matches 7 bases. With 0 bases clipped from V and 3 bases from J, the junction kept 4 bases outside the gene matches. The CDR3 length is 15 residues. CDR1 is SEHNR and CDR2 is FQNEAQ in the germline V gene (reference sequence).

The chain links TRBV7-9 to TRBJ2-1; TRBD1 might be the D (6 bases). Looked up from germline, CDR1 is SEHNR and CDR2 is FQNEAQ (reference sequence). V was trimmed by 1 base and J by 4 bases, leaving 11 bases between them. The CDR3 runs 15 residues. The CDR3 reads CASSLGTASYNEQFF. CDR3 in DNA: TGTGCCAGCAGCTTAGGGACAGCAAGTTACAATGAGCAGTTCTTC. Combining the CDR3 with reference TRBV7-9 and TRBJ2-1 gives the whole variable domain DTGVSQNPRHKITKRGQNVTFRCDPISEHNRLYWYRQTLGQGPEFLTYFQNEAQLEKSRLLSDRFSAERPKGSFSTLEIQRTEQGDSAMYLCASSLGTASYNEQFFGPGTRLTVL.

The table lists this clonotype with many counts. The genes are TRBV3-1 and TRBJ2-1; 11 bases match TRBD2. This CDR3 region has 16 residues. Germline V gene sequence: CDR1 LGHDT, CDR2 YNNKEL (reference sequence). V dropped 1 base and J dropped 8; count of bases not matched to a gene: 7. DNA for the CDR3: TGTGCCAGCAGCCAAGGGTGGCTAGCGGGGGGCTATGAGCAGTTCTTC. Residues: CASSQGWLAGGYEQFF.

This clonotype was recorded many times. The chain links TRBV12-3 or TRBV12-4 to TRBJ1-1; TRBD1 might be the D (5 bases). Trimming cost V 6 bases and J 2 bases, with 7 bases left between them. There are 12 residues in the CDR3. This chain's CDR3 is CASSRTNTEAFF. The CDR3 region has the DNA TGTGCCAGCAGCCGGACAAACACTGAAGCTTTCTTT.